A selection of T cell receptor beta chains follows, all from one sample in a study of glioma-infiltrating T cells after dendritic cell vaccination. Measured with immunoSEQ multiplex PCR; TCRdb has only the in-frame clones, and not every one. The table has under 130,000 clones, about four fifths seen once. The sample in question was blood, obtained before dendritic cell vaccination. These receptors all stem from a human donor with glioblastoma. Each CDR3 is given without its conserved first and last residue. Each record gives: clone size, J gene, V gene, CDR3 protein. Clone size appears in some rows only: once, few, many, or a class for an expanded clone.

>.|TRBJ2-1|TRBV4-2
ASSQDSSGGRRF
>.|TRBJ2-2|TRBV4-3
ASSQEGGGHTGELF
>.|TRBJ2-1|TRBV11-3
ASSWAQTSGGAVEQF
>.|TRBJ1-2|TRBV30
AWFGVSYT
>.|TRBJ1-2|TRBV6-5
ASSQTGSVGYT
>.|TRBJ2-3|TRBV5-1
ASSLDGLAGLGDTQY
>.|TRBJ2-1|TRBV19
ASSMGQGDNEQF
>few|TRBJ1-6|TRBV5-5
ASSLRGQDNNSPLH
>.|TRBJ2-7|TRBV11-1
ASSLALRYEQY
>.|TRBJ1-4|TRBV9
ASSGARTPEGEKLF
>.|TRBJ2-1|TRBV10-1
ASSVRTTSGGYNEQF
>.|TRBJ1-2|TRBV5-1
ASQKGENYGYT
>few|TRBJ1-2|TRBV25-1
ASSPILQGNYGYT
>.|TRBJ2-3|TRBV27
ASSLSSGLTDTQY
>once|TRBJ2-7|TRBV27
ASSPIAAAYEQY
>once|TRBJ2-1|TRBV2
ASRTAGNEQF
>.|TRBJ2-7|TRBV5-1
ASSSGLAGGDYEQY
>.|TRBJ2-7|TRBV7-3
ASSFRLSSYEQY
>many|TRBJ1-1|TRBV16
ASSRGRGNTEAF
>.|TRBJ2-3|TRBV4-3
ASSQDSSLAGTDTQY
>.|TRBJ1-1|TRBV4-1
ASSQGRGGWNTEAF
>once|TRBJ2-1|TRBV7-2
ASSLDGKAGSSYNEQF
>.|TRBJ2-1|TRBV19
ASSSREYNEQF
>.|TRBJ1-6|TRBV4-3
ASSQSIGRADSPLH
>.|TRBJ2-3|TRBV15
ATSSAGGTDTQY
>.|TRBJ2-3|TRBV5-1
ASSFKLASTDTQY
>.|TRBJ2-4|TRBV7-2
ASSLAGGEAKNIQY
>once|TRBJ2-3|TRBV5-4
ASSFEVSGVDTQY
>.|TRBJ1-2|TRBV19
ASQNTGTVNYGYT
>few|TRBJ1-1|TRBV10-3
AIRPGQGEAF
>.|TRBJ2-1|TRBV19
ATSPAARNEQF
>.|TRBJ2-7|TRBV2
ASRTRVGEQY
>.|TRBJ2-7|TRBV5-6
ASSFQELYEQY
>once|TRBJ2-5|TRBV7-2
ASSYPSAGGLQNQETQY
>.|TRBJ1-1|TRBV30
AWSVRREGTEAF
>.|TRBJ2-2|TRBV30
AWSPIAGVNTGELF
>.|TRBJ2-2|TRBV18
ASSPRSAGQSTGELF
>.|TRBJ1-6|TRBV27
ASSSTGREKDSPLH
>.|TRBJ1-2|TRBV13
ASSLHYGYT
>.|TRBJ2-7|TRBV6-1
ASSYDVGKGEQY
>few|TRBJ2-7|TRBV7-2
ASSITSGGPLEQY
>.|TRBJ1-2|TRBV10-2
ASSGKRTGDYGYT